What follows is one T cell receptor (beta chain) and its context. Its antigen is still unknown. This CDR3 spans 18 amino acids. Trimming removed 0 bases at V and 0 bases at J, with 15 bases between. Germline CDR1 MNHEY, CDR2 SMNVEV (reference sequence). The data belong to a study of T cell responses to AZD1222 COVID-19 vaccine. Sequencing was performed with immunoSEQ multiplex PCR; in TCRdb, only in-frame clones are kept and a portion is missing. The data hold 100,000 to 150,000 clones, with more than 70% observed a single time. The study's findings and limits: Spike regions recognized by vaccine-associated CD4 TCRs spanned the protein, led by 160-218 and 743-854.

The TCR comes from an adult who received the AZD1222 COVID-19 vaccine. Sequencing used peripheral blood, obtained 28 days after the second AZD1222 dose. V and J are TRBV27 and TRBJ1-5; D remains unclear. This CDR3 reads CASSLSSSDAYSNQPQHF. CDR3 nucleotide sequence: TGTGCCAGCAGTTTATCGAGTTCAGACGCATATAGCAATCAGCCCCAGCATTTT.